The rows below give T cell receptor beta chains drawn from one sample of a study of shared clonotypes between healthy human individuals. Libraries were prepared by immunoSEQ multiplex PCR; TCRdb keeps only in-frame clonotypes and omits some of them. Here the sample spans roughly 1,600,000 clones, less than 99% being singletons. The specimen was naive CD4+ T cells sorted from blood. All receptors derive from a man aged 25-45 years in good health. Each CDR3 is given with its conserved first and last residue. D genes are given only for firm matches. Some rows have no size entry. The others give once, few or many, or a class for an expanded clone.

j_call,clone_size,d_call,v_call,cdr3_aa,cdr3_nt
TRBJ2-1,NA,NA,TRBV10-3,CAIGTPAYNEQFF,TGTGCCATCGGGACTCCGGCCTACAATGAGCAGTTCTTC
TRBJ2-3,NA,TRBD2,TRBV30,CAWNQTGAGRGLCTDTQYF,TGTGCCTGGAATCAGACGGGCGCGGGCCGGGGACTATGCACAGATACGCAGTATTTT
TRBJ2-1,NA,TRBD2,TRBV9,CASSVAGGSSYNEQFF,TGTGCCAGCAGCGTAGCCGGCGGGAGCTCCTACAATGAGCAGTTCTTC
TRBJ2-3,NA,NA,TRBV5-1,CASSLTDMGTQYF,TGCGCCAGCAGCTTGACTGATATGGGTACGCAGTATTTT
TRBJ2-7,once,TRBD2,TRBV4-2,CASSTLTSGDYEQYF,TGTGCCAGCAGCACATTGACTAGCGGAGACTACGAGCAGTACTTC
TRBJ2-2,once,TRBD2,TRBV5-1,CASSLLAGGNTGELFF,TGCGCCAGCAGCTTACTAGCGGGAGGAAACACCGGGGAGCTGTTTTTT
TRBJ2-3,NA,TRBD1,TRBV19,CASSRGQGTDTQYF,TGTGCCAGTAGTAGGGGACAGGGCACAGATACGCAGTATTTT
TRBJ2-3,NA,NA,TRBV5-1,CASSSLYRGGGPNTQYF,TGCGCCAGCAGCTCCCTCTACAGGGGGGGAGGCCCCAATACGCAGTATTTT
TRBJ2-2,NA,TRBD2,TRBV5-6,CASSFLASSGSGELFF,TGTGCCAGCAGCTTCCTCGCCTCTAGCGGTTCCGGGGAGCTGTTTTTT
TRBJ2-3,NA,TRBD1,TRBV6-5,CASSYGDSSTDTQYF,TGTGCCAGCAGTTACGGGGACAGCTCCACAGATACGCAGTATTTT
TRBJ1-2,NA,NA,TRBV6-5,CASRQTGREGYTF,TGTGCCAGCAGACAAACAGGGCGGGAGGGCTACACCTTC
TRBJ2-7,NA,NA,TRBV5-1,CASSLAHPQVSYEQYF,TGCGCCAGCAGCTTGGCCCATCCGCAGGTCTCCTACGAGCAGTACTTC
TRBJ2-1,NA,TRBD1,TRBV5-6,CASSRVTGGAWNEQFF,TGTGCCAGCAGCAGGGTCACAGGGGGCGCGTGGAATGAGCAGTTCTTC
TRBJ2-4,NA,NA,TRBV10-1,CASNERDKKDF,TGCGCCAGCAACGAGAGGGACAAGAAGGACTTC
TRBJ1-5,NA,NA,TRBV7-9,CASSLIVRAYSNQPQHF,TGTGCCAGCAGCTTAATAGTCAGGGCTTATAGCAATCAGCCCCAGCATTTT
TRBJ2-7,NA,TRBD1,TRBV28,CASSLFATGIYEQYF,TGTGCCAGCAGTTTATTCGCGACAGGGATCTACGAGCAGTACTTC
TRBJ2-3,NA,NA,TRBV2,CASSQYQSPTDTQYF,TGTGCCAGCAGTCAGTACCAGAGCCCCACAGATACGCAGTATTTT
TRBJ2-2,NA,TRBD2,TRBV5-1,CASSPSGDTGELFF,TGCGCCAGCAGTCCTAGCGGGGATACCGGGGAGCTGTTTTTT
TRBJ2-5,NA,TRBD2,TRBV7-3,CASSFRGGRVAETQYF,TGTGCCAGCAGCTTCCGCGGGGGGCGCGTAGCAGAGACCCAGTACTTC
TRBJ2-5,NA,NA,TRBV30,CAWSPSVRETQYF,TGTGCCTGGAGCCCCTCGGTTCGGGAGACCCAGTACTTC
TRBJ2-2,NA,TRBD2,TRBV10-3,CAISPGRSNTGELFF,TGTGCCATCAGTCCCGGGAGGTCGAACACCGGGGAGCTGTTTTTT
TRBJ2-3,NA,TRBD1,TRBV29-1,CSACRDRGDTQYF,TGCAGCGCGTGCCGGGACAGGGGAGATACGCAGTATTTT
TRBJ2-2,NA,NA,TRBV9,CASSVEGLSNTGELFF,TGTGCCAGCAGCGTAGAGGGACTTTCGAACACCGGGGAGCTGTTTTTT
TRBJ2-1,NA,NA,TRBV28,CASSSGERTREQFF,TGTGCCAGCAGTTCCGGAGAGAGGACGAGGGAGCAGTTCTTC
TRBJ2-7,NA,TRBD2,TRBV6-5,CASSPRVAGASEQYF,TGTGCCAGCAGCCCGCGGGTGGCGGGAGCTAGCGAGCAGTACTTC